This T cell receptor (beta chain) was identified in a study of regulatory T cells in long-lasting Graves disease. Overall study context: Over-5-year antithyroid drug use with positive TSH receptor antibodies defined persistent Graves' disease in the study. Study findings and constraints: Persistent disease exhibited a predilection for TRBV28, TRBJ1-2 and TRBJ2-5. More public clonotypes were shared by persistent patients (about 3,000) than by new patients (approximately 990).

Time point here: persistent/refractory GD, antithyroid drugs over 5 years with positive TRAb. PBMC-extracted RNA yielded the TCR library. Trimming cost V 3 bases and J 5 bases, with 8 bases left between them. Per the germline V gene, CDR1 is MNHEY and CDR2 is SVGAGI. The CDR3 sequence is 12 residues long. TCR beta libraries were built with iRepertoire HTBI primers and Arm-PCR of CDR3 regions. As processed by the authors: Segment identification across samples yielded around 61 TRBV and 14 TRBJ segments. Using its own MiXCR run on the multiplex PCR reads, TCRdb lists one record per CDR3 protein. It is TCRdb's table, rather than the study itself, that gives the V and J calls and clone size. The sample shows 400,000 to 500,000 distinct CDR3 sequences, around a fifth of them seen only once. This clonotype was seen many times. Its antigen is as yet unknown.

V gene TRBV6-5 combines with J gene TRBJ2-7, with TRBD2 as a possible D gene (5 bases). This receptor was identified in a female donor with Graves disease. Sequencing was performed on peripheral blood mononuclear cells (PBMCs), taken when the disease was refractory, from a patient treated with antithyroid drugs. The CDR3 loop reads CASSYPSHEQYF. The CDR3 region has the DNA TGTGCCAGCAGTTATCCTAGCCACGAGCAGTACTTC.